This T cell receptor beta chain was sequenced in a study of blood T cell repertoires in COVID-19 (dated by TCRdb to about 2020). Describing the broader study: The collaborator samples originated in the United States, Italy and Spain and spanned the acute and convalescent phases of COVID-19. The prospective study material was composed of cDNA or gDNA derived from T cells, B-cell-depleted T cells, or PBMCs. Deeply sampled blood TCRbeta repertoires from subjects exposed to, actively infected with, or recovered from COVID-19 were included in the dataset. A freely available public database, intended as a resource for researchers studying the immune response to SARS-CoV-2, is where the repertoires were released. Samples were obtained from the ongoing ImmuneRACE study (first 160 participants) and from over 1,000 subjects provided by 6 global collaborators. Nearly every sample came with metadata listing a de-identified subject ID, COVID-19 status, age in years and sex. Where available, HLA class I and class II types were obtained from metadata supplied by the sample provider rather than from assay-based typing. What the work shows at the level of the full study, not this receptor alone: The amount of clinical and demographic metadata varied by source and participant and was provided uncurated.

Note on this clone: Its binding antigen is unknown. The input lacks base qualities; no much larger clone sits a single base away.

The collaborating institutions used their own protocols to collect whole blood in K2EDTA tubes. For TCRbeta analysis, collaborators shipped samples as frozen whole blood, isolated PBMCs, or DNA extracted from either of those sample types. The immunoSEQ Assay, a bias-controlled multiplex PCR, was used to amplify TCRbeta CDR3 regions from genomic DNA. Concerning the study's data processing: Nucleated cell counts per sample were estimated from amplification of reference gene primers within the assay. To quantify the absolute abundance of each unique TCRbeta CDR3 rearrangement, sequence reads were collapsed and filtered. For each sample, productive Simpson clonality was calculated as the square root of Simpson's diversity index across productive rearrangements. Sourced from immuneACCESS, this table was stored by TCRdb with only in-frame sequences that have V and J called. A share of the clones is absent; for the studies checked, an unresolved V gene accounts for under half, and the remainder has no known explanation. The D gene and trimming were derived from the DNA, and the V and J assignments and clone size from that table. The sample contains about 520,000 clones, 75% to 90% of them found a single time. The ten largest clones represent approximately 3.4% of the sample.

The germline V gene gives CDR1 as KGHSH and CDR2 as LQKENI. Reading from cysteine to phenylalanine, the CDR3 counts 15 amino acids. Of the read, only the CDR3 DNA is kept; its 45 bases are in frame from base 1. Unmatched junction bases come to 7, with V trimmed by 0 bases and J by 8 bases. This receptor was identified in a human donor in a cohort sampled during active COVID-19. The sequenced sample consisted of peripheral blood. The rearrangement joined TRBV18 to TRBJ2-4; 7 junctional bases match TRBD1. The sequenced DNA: TGTGCCAGCTCACCACCCCGGGCAGGGGGAGACATTCAGTACTTC. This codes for CASSPPRAGGDIQYF.